This TCR beta chain was retrieved from a study of blood T cells in healthy people across ages. Losses at the gene ends were 6 bases for V and 9 bases for J; bases not matched to a gene: 6. This CDR3 has 13 amino acids. The germline gives CDR1 MNHEY, CDR2 SVGAGI. PCR was performed a second time for 7 to 11 cycles using a sample-barcoded 5' primer and a J-beta primer mix. TCRdb itself ran the 5' RACE reads through MiXCR, one entry per CDR3 protein. The table lists over 1,200,000 distinct CDR3 sequences, approximately 59% of them singletons. The sequence was obtained from a man aged 18 to 29 in good health. The chain carries TRBV6-5 and TRBJ2-1; 9 nucleotides match TRBD1. Sequencing was carried out using blood. The CDR3 coding sequence is TGTGCCAGCAGCCGCGACAGGGGGATTGAGCAGTTCTTC. Translation: CASSRDRGIEQFF.